Listed here are 15 T cell receptor beta chains from one sample, sequenced in a study of blood T cell repertoires in COVID-19. Sequenced by immunoSEQ multiplex PCR; TCRdb stores in-frame clones only, minus some. The sample lists approximately 180,000 clones, roughly 87% seen once, with around a fifth in the top ten. The sample was peripheral blood. These receptors were obtained from a man aged 55-75 years with active or convalescent COVID-19.

The rearrangement joins TRBV9 to TRBJ2-7; no clear D gene. Trimming cost V 0 bases and J 4 bases, with 14 bases left between them. Germline V gene sequence: CDR1 SGDLS, CDR2 YYNGEE. The CDR3 sequence is 15 residues long. CDR3 sequence: CASSVDSSGGYEQYF. The CDR3 DNA reads TGTGCCAGCAGCGTAGACAGCTCCGGTGGGTACGAGCAGTACTTC.

The chain is built from TRBV7-9 and TRBJ2-7; 11 bases map to TRBD2. This CDR3 is 18 amino acids long. Per the germline V gene, CDR1 is SEHNR and CDR2 is FQNEAQ (reference sequence). J lost 4 bases, V lost 4 bases, and 15 bases had no gene match. The CDR3 coding sequence is TGTGCCAGCAGCTATTCCGGGACTAGCGGTGGTAGATTATACGAGCAGTACTTC. Its protein is CASSYSGTSGGRLYEQYF.

This clone was counted only a few times. The CDR3 spells CASSERDSDDQPQHF. CDR3 sequence (DNA): TGTGCCAGCAGTGAGAGGGACAGCGATGATCAGCCCCAGCATTTT. This chain uses TRBV6-1 with TRBJ1-5; TRBD1 matches 7 bases. Germline trimming cut 3 bases from V and 5 bases from J; bases unmatched to any gene: 7. Germline V CDR1 and CDR2: MNHNS, SASEGT. This CDR3 region has 15 residues.

The chain uses TRBV5-1 and TRBJ2-1, with TRBD2 identical over 7 bases. This CDR3 spans 15 amino acids. Germline V CDR1 and CDR2: SGHRS, YFSETQ. J lost 7 bases, V lost 3 bases, and 10 bases had no gene match. The CDR3 region has the DNA TGCGCCAGCAGCTCCCGACTAGCACGGTGGAATGAGCAGTTCTTC. Amino acid sequence: CASSSRLARWNEQFF.

The chain recombines TRBV2 with TRBJ1-5; D remains ambiguous. The CDR3 is 12 amino acids. V lost 8 bases and J 2 bases, leaving 7 bases between the germline ends. The germline CDR1 and CDR2 sequences are SNHLY and FYNNEI. The CDR3 is CASAEGNQPQHF. Here the CDR3 DNA reads TGTGCCAGCGCCGAGGGCAATCAGCCCCAGCATTTT.

The chain combines TRBV5-1 with TRBJ2-1, with 9 nucleotides matching TRBD1. This CDR3 has 16 residues. Trimming cost V 6 bases and J 4 bases; bases outside gene matches: 11. CDR1 SGHRS and CDR2 YFSETQ come from the germline V gene. This chain's CDR3 is CASTQYRGRGYNEQFF. In DNA form, the CDR3 reads TGCGCCAGCACGCAATACAGGGGGCGCGGATACAATGAGCAGTTCTTC.

The chain combines TRBV11-3 with TRBJ2-2; 14 positions match TRBD2. J gave up 6 bases and V 4 bases, and 4 bases lay outside the gene matches. The CDR3 totals 16 residues. The germline gives CDR1 SGHNT, CDR2 YENEEA. Written as DNA, the CDR3 is TGTGCCAGCAGCTCCCCGACTAGCGGGGGGGCCGGGGAGCTGTTTTTT. Residues: CASSSPTSGGAGELFF.

The chain couples TRBV5-1 to TRBJ2-2; D perhaps matches TRBD1 (5 bases). V lost 2 bases, J lost 4 bases, and 6 bases lay in between. Germline-derived CDR1 and CDR2 are SGHRS and YFSETQ. The CDR3 is made up of 13 amino acids. CDR3 residues: CASSFTGTGELFF. CDR3 coding DNA: TGCGCCAGCAGCTTCACAGGCACCGGGGAGCTGTTTTTT.

The chain is built from TRBV18 and TRBJ1-3; the D gene is possibly TRBD1 (6 bases). V was trimmed by 2 bases and J by 2 bases, leaving 10 bases between them. The CDR3 length is 15 residues. Looked up from germline, CDR1 is KGHSH and CDR2 is LQKENI. CDR3 DNA: TGTGCCAGCTCACCAGGACAGTCACCTGGAAACACCATATATTTT. Its translation: CASSPGQSPGNTIYF.

V and J are TRBV30 and TRBJ2-3; D might be TRBD1 (6 bases). Germline values: CDR1 GTSNPN, CDR2 SVGIG (reference sequence). Trimming cost V 5 bases and J 0 bases, with 12 bases left between them. The CDR3 sequence is 14 residues long. The CDR3 loop reads CAWGGSTSTDTQYF. The CDR3 region has the DNA TGTGCCTGGGGGGGCAGTACTAGCACAGATACGCAGTATTTT.

The chain employs TRBV6-5 and TRBJ1-2, with 8 bases identical to TRBD1. CDR1 is MNHEY, CDR2 SVGAGI, per germline. The CDR3 sequence is 12 residues long. V was clipped by 5 bases and J by 8 bases; unmatched bases: 4. The CDR3 DNA reads as TGTGCCAGCAGTCCAGGGGGCCGAGGCTACACCTTC. Amino acid sequence: CASSPGGRGYTF.

This clone has more than one count but fewer than ten. The chain uses TRBV11-2 and TRBJ1-1; D might be TRBD1 (6 bases). Trimming left V 8 bases short and J 9 bases short, with 19 bases between. The CDR3 covers 13 residues. Germline-derived CDR1 and CDR2 are SGHAT and FQNNGV. CDR3 region: CASGPGDIGKAFF. CDR3 coding DNA: TGTGCCAGCGGACCAGGGGACATCGGTAAAGCTTTCTTT.

This chain joins TRBV27 and TRBJ1-4, with 8 bases fitting TRBD1. This CDR3 has 16 amino acids. CDR1 MNHEY and CDR2 SMNVEV come from the germline V gene (reference sequence). J was trimmed by 2 bases and V by 4 bases; bases with no gene match: 6. CDR3 nucleotides: TGTGCCAGCAGTTCCTCAGGGGGCGCCACTAATGAAAAACTGTTTTTT. Translating gives CASSSSGGATNEKLFF.

The chain uses TRBV27 and TRBJ1-2, with D hard to call. In germline, CDR1 is MNHEY, CDR2 SMNVEV (reference sequence). The V end was cut by 5 bases, the J end by 5 bases, with 12 bases between. The CDR3 is 13 residues long. CDR3 amino acids: CASSLDTRYGYTF. As DNA, the CDR3 is TGTGCCAGCAGTCTAGACACTAGATATGGCTACACCTTC.

The chain couples TRBV7-2 to TRBJ2-3; tentative D call: TRBD2 (5 bases). V lost 2 bases, J lost 4 bases, and 10 bases lay in between. There are 14 residues in the CDR3. From germline, CDR1 is SGHTA and CDR2 FQGNSA. CDR3 protein: CASSLFYSADTQYF. CDR3 nucleotides: TGTGCCAGCAGCTTATTTTATAGCGCAGATACGCAGTATTTT.